This entry concerns a single T cell receptor beta chain. Its antigen is unidentified. This CDR3 is missing its conserved last phenylalanine or tryptophan, likely due to a read error. The DNA is left out, because the CDR3 cannot be placed on it with certainty; the CDR3 is given as TCRdb lists it. CDR1 MNHNS and CDR2 SASEGT come from the germline V gene. The CDR3 is 12 amino acids long, termini counted. This sample was taken from a study of cytomegalovirus exposure and HLA in healthy donors. Whole-study findings and limits: Later work found most CMV-associated TCR beta chains apparently HLA-restricted. The authors assumed roughly uniform sequencing depth across donors for presence/absence analyses.

The PCR contained 60 Vbeta and 13 Jbeta primers. Only in-frame clones appear in the TCRdb table, and some are missing; sequencing was by immunoSEQ multiplex PCR. The data contain around 54,000 clones, approximately 86% of them singletons. The receptor was isolated from a woman in her late teens or twenties in good health and CMV-seronegative. Sequencing was carried out using PBMCs. This chain joins TRBV6-1 and TRBJ1-1; the table gives TRBD1 as D, unverified against the DNA. The CDR3 sequence: CASSEAQRDRTL.